This T cell receptor beta chain was obtained from a study of cytomegalovirus exposure and HLA in healthy donors. The CDR3 length is 13 residues. Germline V gene sequence: CDR1 MNHEY, CDR2 SMNVEV (reference sequence). Researchers ran the PCR with 60 Vbeta and 13 Jbeta primers. Method: immunoSEQ multiplex PCR; TCRdb's copy keeps in-frame clones and lacks some. This sample yields under 150,000 clones, of which about 78% are seen a single time; around 1.2% belongs to the top ten. This clone turned up a few times. Its antigen remains unidentified. The study's findings and limits: When analyzed later, a missense DCLRE1C variant was found to be linked to TCR beta V- and J-gene trimming.

Sequencing was done on a sample of PBMCs. The rearrangement joins TRBV27 to TRBJ2-5; 11 bases fit TRBD2. With the DNA end fitting TRBJ2-7 better, the J assignment may be wrong. This TCR was recovered from a man aged 45-65 years in good health and CMV-seronegative. The chain's CDR3 is CARPGLADYEQYF. The CDR3 bases are TGTGCCAGACCGGGACTAGCGGACTACGAGCAGTACTTC.